Detailed here is one T cell receptor beta chain. This sample is part of a study of blood T cell repertoires in COVID-19. Data came from immunoSEQ multiplex PCR; TCRdb stores just in-frame clones and leaves some out. The data contain about 140,000 clones, around 84% of them singletons. Sequencing was performed on peripheral blood. The sequence came from a woman aged 60-70 years with acute or convalescent COVID-19.

The DNA of the CDR3 is TGTGCCAGCAGTCGGACGGGGAATTCACCCCTCCACTTT. It specifies CASSRTGNSPLHF. V gene TRBV6-5 combines with J gene TRBJ1-6, with D unresolved. Germline CDR1 is MNHEY and CDR2 is SVGAGI. The CDR3 is made up of 13 amino acids. Trimming removed 5 bases from V and 7 bases from J, with 9 bases in between.